A selection of T cell receptor beta chains follows, all from one sample in a study of identical twins. A single record per CDR3 protein comes from TCRdb applying MiXCR to the 5' RACE reads. The sample has some 1,700,000 distinct CDR3 sequences, more than 30% seen once. The sequencing input was cord blood. The source is a newborn girl in good health. CDR3s include the opening cysteine and the closing phenylalanine or tryptophan.

J: TRBJ1-5; V: TRBV24-1; CDR3: CATSDLGTNRGQPQHF
J: TRBJ2-1; V: TRBV5-1; CDR3: CASSFDREGYEQFF
J: TRBJ2-6; V: TRBV6-2/TRBV6-3; CDR3: CASSSIRLLARGANVLTF
J: TRBJ1-2; V: TRBV7-9; CDR3: CASSFDDRINYGYTF
J: TRBJ2-1; V: TRBV20-1; CDR3: CSARPIPPPDNEQFF
J: TRBJ2-1; V: TRBV20-1; CDR3: CSAREPGQAYNEQFF
J: TRBJ2-7; V: TRBV20-1; CDR3: CSALGTGAYEQYF
J: TRBJ2-3; V: TRBV20-1; CDR3: CSAPRLAPDTQYF
J: TRBJ1-2; V: TRBV20-1; CDR3: CSARETGKRYGYTF
J: TRBJ2-1; V: TRBV29-1; CDR3: CSVQGHSRDEQFF
J: TRBJ2-1; V: TRBV5-4; CDR3: CASSLDAGVGNEQFF
J: TRBJ2-1; V: TRBV29-1; CDR3: CSVEATGPEEQFF
J: TRBJ1-5; V: TRBV28; CDR3: CASRNRQGSNQPQHF
J: TRBJ2-3; V: TRBV10-3; CDR3: CAIRKDGTDTQYF
J: TRBJ2-7; V: TRBV20-1; CDR3: CSAPGTPSSYEQYF